The clone carrying this TCR beta chain was counted at least ten times. It was patients with CD8+CD57+ cell expansion by flow cytometry who were chosen for sequencing. The sample comes from a study of CD8+CD57+ T cells in acquired aplastic anemia. CDR3 size: 14 residues. Trimming shortened V by 4 bases and J by 6 bases, and 15 bases separated the two germline ends. In germline, CDR1 is LGHDT, CDR2 YNNKEL (reference sequence). CDR3 and TCR beta VDJ profiling relied on genomic DNA as the template. TCRdb processed the reads anew with MiXCR; each CDR3 protein has one entry. The sample yields 150,000 to 200,000 distinct CDR3 sequences, around 63% seen once.

The receptor's source is a human donor with aplastic anemia. The chain combines TRBV3-1 with TRBJ1-2, with D unresolved. Sequencing input: sorted CD4+, CD8+, or CD8+CD57+ T cells (not recorded which) from PBMCs. For the CDR3, the DNA is TGTGCCAGCAGCCCGCCGGAGTCCTGGGATGGCTACACCTTC. Encoded protein: CASSPPESWDGYTF.